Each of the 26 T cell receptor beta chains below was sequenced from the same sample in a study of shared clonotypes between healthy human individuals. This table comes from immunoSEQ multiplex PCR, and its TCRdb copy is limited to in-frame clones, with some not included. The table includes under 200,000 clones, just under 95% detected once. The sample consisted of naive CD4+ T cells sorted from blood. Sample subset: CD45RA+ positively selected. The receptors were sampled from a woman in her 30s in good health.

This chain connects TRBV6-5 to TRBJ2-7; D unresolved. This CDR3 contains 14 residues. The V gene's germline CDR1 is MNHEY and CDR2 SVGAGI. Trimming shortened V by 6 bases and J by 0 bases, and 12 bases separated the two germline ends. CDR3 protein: CASRYTTFSYEQYF. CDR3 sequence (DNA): TGTGCCAGCAGATACACCACCTTCTCCTACGAGCAGTACTTC.

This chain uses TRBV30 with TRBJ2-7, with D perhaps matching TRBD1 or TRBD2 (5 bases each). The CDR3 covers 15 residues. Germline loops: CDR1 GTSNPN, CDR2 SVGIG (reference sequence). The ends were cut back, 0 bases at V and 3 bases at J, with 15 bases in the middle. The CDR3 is CAWSVRGRVIYEQYF. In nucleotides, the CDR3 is TGTGCCTGGAGTGTACGGGGCAGGGTGATCTACGAGCAGTACTTC.

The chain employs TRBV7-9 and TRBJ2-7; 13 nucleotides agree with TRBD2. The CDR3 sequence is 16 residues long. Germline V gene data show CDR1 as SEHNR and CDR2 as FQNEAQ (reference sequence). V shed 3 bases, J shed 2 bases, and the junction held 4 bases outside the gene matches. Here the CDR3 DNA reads TGTGCCAGCAGCTTGGGGGGGACTAGCGGGACCTACGAGCAGTACTTC. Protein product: CASSLGGTSGTYEQYF.

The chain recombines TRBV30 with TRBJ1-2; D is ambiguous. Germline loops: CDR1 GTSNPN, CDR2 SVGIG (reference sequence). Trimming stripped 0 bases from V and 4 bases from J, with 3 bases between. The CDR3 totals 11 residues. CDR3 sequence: CAWSVFYGYTF. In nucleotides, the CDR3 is TGTGCCTGGAGTGTATTCTATGGCTACACCTTC.

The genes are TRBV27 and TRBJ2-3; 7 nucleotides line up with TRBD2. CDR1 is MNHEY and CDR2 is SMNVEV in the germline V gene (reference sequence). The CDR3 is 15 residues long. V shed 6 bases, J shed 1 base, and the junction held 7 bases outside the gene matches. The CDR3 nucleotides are TGTGCCAGCAGGAACCTAGCGGAGGGCACAGATACGCAGTATTTT. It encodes CASRNLAEGTDTQYF.

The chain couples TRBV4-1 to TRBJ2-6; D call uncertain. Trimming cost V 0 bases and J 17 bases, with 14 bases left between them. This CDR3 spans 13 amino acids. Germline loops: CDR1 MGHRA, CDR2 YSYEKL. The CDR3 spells CASSQELRTVMTF. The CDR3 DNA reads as TGCGCCAGCAGCCAAGAGTTGCGCACAGTGATGACTTTC.

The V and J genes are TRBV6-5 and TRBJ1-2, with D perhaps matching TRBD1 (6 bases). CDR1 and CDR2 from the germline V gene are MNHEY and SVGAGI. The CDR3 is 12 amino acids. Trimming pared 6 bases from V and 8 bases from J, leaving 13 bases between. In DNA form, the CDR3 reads TGTGCCAGCAGGACAGGCCTCCGAGGCTACACCTTC. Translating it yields CASRTGLRGYTF.

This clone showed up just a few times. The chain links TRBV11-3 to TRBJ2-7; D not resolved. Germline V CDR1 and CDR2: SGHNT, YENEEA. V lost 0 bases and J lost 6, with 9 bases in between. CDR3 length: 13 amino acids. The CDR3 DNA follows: TGTGCCAGCAGCTTAGATGGAGAGACCGAGCAGTACTTC. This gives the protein CASSLDGETEQYF.

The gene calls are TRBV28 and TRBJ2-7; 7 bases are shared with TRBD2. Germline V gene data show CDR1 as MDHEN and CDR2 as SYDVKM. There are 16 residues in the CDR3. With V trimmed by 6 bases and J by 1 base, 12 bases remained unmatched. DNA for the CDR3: TGTGCCAGCAGCCGCTTGGGGACTATAAAATCCTACGAGCAGTACTTC. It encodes CASSRLGTIKSYEQYF.

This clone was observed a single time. The CDR3: CSVDSGQETQYF. The DNA for the CDR3 is TGCAGCGTTGATTCAGGTCAAGAGACCCAGTACTTC. The chain links TRBV29-1 to TRBJ2-5; no clear D gene. The CDR3 loop spans 12 amino acids. The V gene's germline CDR1 is SQVTM and CDR2 ANQGSEA. V lost 3 bases and J 2 bases, leaving 7 bases between the germline ends.

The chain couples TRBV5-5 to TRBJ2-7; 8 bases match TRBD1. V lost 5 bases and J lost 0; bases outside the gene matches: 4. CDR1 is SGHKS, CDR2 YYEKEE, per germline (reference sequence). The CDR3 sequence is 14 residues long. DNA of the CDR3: TGTGCCAGCAGTACTGGACAGGGCTCCTACGAGCAGTACTTC. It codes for CASSTGQGSYEQYF.

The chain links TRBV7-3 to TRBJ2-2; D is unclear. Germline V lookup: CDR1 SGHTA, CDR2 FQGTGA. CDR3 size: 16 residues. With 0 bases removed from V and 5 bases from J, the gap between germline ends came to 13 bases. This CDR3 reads CASSLTPLAGTGELFF. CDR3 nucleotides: TGTGCCAGCAGCTTAACACCATTAGCCGGGACCGGGGAGCTGTTTTTT.

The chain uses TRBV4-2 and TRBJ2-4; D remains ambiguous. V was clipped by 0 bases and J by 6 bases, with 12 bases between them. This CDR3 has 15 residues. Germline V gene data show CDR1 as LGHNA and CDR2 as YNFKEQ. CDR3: CASSQDESPGNIQYF. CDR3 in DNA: TGTGCCAGCAGCCAAGATGAAAGCCCGGGAAACATTCAGTACTTC.

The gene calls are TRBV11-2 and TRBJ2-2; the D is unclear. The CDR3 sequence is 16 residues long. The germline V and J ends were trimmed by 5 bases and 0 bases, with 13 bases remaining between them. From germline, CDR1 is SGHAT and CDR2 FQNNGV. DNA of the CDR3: TGTGCCAGCAGCAGAAGAACCCTCGCGAACACCGGGGAGCTGTTTTTT. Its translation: CASSRRTLANTGELFF.

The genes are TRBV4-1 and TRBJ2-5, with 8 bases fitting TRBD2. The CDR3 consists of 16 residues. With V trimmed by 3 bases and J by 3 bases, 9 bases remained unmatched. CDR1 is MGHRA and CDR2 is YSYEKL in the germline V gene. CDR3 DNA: TGCGCCAGCAGCCAGCACGACATTAGCGGGAAAGAGACCCAGTACTTC. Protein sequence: CASSQHDISGKETQYF.

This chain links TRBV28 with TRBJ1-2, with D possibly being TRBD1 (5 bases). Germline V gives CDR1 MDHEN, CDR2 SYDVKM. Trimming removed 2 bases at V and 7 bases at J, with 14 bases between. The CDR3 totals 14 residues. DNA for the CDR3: TGTGCCAGCAGTTTAGCTCGGGGGTTGGTTGGCTACACCTTC. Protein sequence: CASSLARGLVGYTF.

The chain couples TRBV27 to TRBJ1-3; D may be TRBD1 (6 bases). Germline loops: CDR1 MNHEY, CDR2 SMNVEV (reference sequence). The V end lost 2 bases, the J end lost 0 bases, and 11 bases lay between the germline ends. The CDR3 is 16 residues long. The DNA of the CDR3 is TGTGCCAGCAGTTTAAGAGGGGGGAGCTCTGGAAACACCATATATTTT. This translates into CASSLRGGSSGNTIYF.

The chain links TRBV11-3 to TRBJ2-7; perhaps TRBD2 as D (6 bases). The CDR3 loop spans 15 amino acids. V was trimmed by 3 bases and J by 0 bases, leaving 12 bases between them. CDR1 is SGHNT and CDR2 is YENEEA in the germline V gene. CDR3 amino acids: CASSLGSGDSYEQYF. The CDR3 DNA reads TGTGCCAGCAGCTTGGGGTCGGGGGACTCCTACGAGCAGTACTTC.

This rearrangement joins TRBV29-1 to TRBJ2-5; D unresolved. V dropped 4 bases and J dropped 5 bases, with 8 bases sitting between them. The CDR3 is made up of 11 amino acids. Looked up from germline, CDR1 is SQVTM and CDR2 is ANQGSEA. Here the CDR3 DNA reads TGCAGCGTTGCCGCCTGGGAGACCCAGTACTTC. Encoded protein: CSVAAWETQYF.

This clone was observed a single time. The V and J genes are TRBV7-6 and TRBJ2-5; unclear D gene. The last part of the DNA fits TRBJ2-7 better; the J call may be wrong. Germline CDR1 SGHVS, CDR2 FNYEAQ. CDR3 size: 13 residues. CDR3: CASSLAHSYEQYF. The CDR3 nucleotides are TGTGCCAGCAGCTTAGCGCACTCCTACGAGCAGTACTTC.

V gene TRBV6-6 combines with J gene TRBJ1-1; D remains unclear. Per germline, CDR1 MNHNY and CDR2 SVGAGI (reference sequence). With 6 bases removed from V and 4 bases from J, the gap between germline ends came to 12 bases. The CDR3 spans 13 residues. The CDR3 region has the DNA TGTGCCAGCAGCCCCGATATTCGCACTGAAGCTTTCTTT. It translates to CASSPDIRTEAFF.

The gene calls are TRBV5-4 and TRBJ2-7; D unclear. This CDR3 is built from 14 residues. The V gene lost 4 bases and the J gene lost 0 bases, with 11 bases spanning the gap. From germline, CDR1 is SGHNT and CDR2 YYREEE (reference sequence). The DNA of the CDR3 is TGTGCCAGCAGCACGAAGGTTCGCTCCTACGAGCAGTACTTC. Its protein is CASSTKVRSYEQYF.

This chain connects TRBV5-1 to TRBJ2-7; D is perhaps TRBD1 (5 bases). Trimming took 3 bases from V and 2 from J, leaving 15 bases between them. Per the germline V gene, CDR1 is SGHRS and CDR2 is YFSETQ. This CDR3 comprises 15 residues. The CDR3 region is CASSSTGNPPYEQYF. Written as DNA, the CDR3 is TGCGCCAGCAGCTCAACAGGCAATCCCCCCTACGAGCAGTACTTC.

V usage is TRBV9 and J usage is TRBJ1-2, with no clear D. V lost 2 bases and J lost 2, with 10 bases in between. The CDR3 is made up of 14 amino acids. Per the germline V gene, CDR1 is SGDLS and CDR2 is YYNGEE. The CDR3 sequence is CASSVMTENYGYTF. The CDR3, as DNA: TGTGCCAGCAGCGTGATGACGGAGAACTATGGCTACACCTTC.

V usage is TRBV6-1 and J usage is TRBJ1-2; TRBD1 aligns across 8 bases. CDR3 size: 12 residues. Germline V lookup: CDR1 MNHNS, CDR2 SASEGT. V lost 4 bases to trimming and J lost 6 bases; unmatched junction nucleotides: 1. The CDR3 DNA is TGTGCCAGCAGTGGACAGGGGAATGGCTACACCTTC. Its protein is CASSGQGNGYTF.

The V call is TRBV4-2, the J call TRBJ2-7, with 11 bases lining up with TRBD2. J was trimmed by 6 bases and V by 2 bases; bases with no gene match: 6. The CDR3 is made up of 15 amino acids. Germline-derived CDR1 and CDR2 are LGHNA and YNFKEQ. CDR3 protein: CASSQPLAGATEQYF. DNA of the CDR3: TGTGCCAGCAGCCAACCACTAGCGGGAGCCACCGAGCAGTACTTC.